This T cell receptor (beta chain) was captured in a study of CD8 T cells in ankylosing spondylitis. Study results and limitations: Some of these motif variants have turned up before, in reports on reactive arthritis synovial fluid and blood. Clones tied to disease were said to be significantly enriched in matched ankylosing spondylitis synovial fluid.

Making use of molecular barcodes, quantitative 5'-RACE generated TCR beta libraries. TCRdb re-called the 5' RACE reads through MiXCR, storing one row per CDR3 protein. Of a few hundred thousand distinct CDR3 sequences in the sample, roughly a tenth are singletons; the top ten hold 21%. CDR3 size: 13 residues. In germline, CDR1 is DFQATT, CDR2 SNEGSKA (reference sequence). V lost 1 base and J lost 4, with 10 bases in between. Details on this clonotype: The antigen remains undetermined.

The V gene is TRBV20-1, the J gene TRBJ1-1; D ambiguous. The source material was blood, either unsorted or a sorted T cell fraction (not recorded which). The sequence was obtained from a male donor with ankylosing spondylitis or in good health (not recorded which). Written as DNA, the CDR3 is TGCAGTGCTAGAGTTGCGGCCCGCACTGAAGCTTTCTTT. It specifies CSARVAARTEAFF.